This entry lists 30 T cell receptor beta chains sequenced from one sample in a study of human CD8 memory T cell subsets. Production of TCR beta libraries used UMI-labeled 5' RACE as the method. TCRdb reprocessed the 5' RACE reads, with one entry per CDR3 protein and no DNA. The listing records more than 15,000 distinct CDR3 sequences. Sequencing input: CD8+ stem-like memory T cells (TSCM and TCM) sorted from PBMCs. Subset in this sample: stem-like memory CD8 T cells (TSTEM), CCR7+ PD-1- TIGIT-. These receptors were taken from a human donor in good health.

CDR3 amino acids: CSARDTPGNSNQPQHF. The chain joins TRBV20-1 to TRBJ1-5; TCRdb proposes TRBD1, but this gene call is untestable without DNA. Germline values: CDR1 DFQATT, CDR2 SNEGSKA (reference sequence). This CDR3 is built from 16 residues.

The chain employs TRBV12-3 or TRBV12-4 and TRBJ1-1; the TRBD1 assignment by TCRdb is unverifiable without DNA. There are 14 residues in the CDR3. The CDR3 loop reads CASSLGAGRTEAFF.

The gene calls are TRBV6-2 or TRBV6-3 and TRBJ2-7. The CDR3 length is 15 residues. Germline CDR1 and CDR2: MNHEY and SVGEGT. The CDR3 protein is CASRSFGRSPYEQYF.

This chain joins TRBV5-6 and TRBJ1-1. CDR3 length equals 13 residues. The germline V gene has CDR1 SGHDT and CDR2 YYEEEE. CDR3 protein: CASSLDLSPEAFF.

The V and J genes are TRBV28 and TRBJ2-3; TCRdb names TRBD2, which stays unverified in the absence of DNA. The germline gives CDR1 MDHEN, CDR2 SYDVKM. The CDR3 runs 17 residues. CDR3 sequence: CASLELTTGRVRDTQYF.

This chain uses TRBV4-2 with TRBJ1-2. The CDR3 runs to 18 residues. CDR1 and CDR2 (germline): LGHNA, YNFKEQ. CDR3 amino acids: CASSQEVSDKGGNYGYTF.

The rearrangement joins TRBV10-3 to TRBJ2-3; TCRdb outputs TRBD1, but without DNA this stays unchecked. Germline values: CDR1 ENHRY, CDR2 SYGVKD. The CDR3 runs to 14 residues. The CDR3 sequence: CAIRDRDGTDTQYF.

V gene TRBV6-2 or TRBV6-3 combines with J gene TRBJ1-2; TCRdb's D call of TRBD1 is untestable without DNA. CDR1 MNHEY and CDR2 SVGEGT come from the germline V gene. This CDR3 region has 13 residues. CDR3 amino acids: CASSPGTFYGYTF.

The chain joins TRBV12-3 or TRBV12-4 to TRBJ2-1. This CDR3 comprises 13 residues. Here the CDR3 reads CASRGPWGNEQFF.

This clonotype registers large by frequency. This chain connects TRBV29-1 to TRBJ1-2; the D gene TCRdb calls, TRBD1, cannot be checked with no DNA. The CDR3 loop spans 15 amino acids. The germline gives CDR1 SQVTM, CDR2 ANQGSEA. The chain's CDR3 is CSVEAGDSPNYGYTF.

The genes are TRBV9 and TRBJ2-3. This CDR3 is 11 amino acids long. Germline CDR1 and CDR2: SGDLS and YYNGEE. CDR3 region: CASSATDTQYF.

V is TRBV20-1 and J is TRBJ1-2; TCRdb lists TRBD1, though no DNA is available to test this call. Germline V gives CDR1 DFQATT, CDR2 SNEGSKA (reference sequence). There are 14 residues in the CDR3. CDR3 amino acids: CSARDQVREYGYTF.

The chain is built from TRBV5-1 and TRBJ2-7; TCRdb gives TRBD1 as the D gene, but with no DNA this cannot be confirmed. Germline lookup yields CDR1 SGHRS and CDR2 YFSETQ. The CDR3 loop spans 14 amino acids. Here the CDR3 reads CASSFGTAYYEQYF.

J is TRBJ1-5 and V is TRBV27; TCRdb reports TRBD1, a call that lacks DNA to check it against. The germline gives CDR1 MNHEY, CDR2 SMNVEV (reference sequence). The CDR3 has 15 amino acids. CDR3 sequence: CASSSVQGSNQPQHF.

The chain uses TRBV7-6 and TRBJ1-1; TCRdb gives TRBD1 as the D gene, but with no DNA this cannot be confirmed. Germline V lookup: CDR1 SGHVS, CDR2 FNYEAQ. The CDR3 spans 16 residues. This CDR3 reads CASSQGQGALGTEAFF.

V gene TRBV5-1 combines with J gene TRBJ1-1. This CDR3 has 13 amino acids. Germline V gene data show CDR1 as SGHRS and CDR2 as YFSETQ. The CDR3 is CASSLGERYEAFF.

The chain joins TRBV6-6 to TRBJ2-2. Germline CDR1 is MNHNY and CDR2 is SVGAGI (reference sequence). CDR3 length: 15 residues. The CDR3 reads CASSYIGSGTGELFF.

V and J are TRBV6-2 or TRBV6-3 and TRBJ1-2; TCRdb selects TRBD1, and the lack of DNA leaves this call unchecked. Germline CDR1 reads MNHEY; CDR2 reads SVGEGT. This CDR3 is built from 16 residues. CDR3 in amino acids: CASSYPDGGGIYGYTF.

The V and J genes are TRBV12-3 or TRBV12-4 and TRBJ2-1. The length of the CDR3 is 13 residues. CDR3 loop: CASSLMLYNEQFF.

The chain links TRBV6-5 to TRBJ1-3. CDR1 MNHEY and CDR2 SVGAGI come from the germline V gene. The CDR3 consists of 14 residues. This CDR3 is CASSYSGPGNTIYF.

J is TRBJ1-2 and V is TRBV6-5; TCRdb returns TRBD1, unconfirmable since there is no DNA. CDR3 length: 16 residues. Germline CDR1 MNHEY, CDR2 SVGAGI. CDR3 in amino acids: CASSYRDKDRRYGYTF.

The chain joins TRBV9 to TRBJ2-5; TCRdb gives TRBD1 as the D gene, but with no DNA this cannot be confirmed. Per the germline V gene, CDR1 is SGDLS and CDR2 is YYNGEE. CDR3 length: 14 residues. The CDR3 here is CASSPGQGQETQYF.

The chain recombines TRBV27 with TRBJ1-5; TCRdb returns TRBD1, unconfirmable since there is no DNA. CDR1 and CDR2 (germline): MNHEY, SMNVEV (reference sequence). This CDR3 has 14 amino acids. CDR3 in amino acids: CASSRPGAGEPQHF.

CDR3 in amino acids: CASTLTGDEQFF. The rearrangement links TRBV11-2 to TRBJ2-1; TCRdb outputs TRBD1, but without DNA this stays unchecked. This CDR3 spans 12 amino acids. Looked up from germline, CDR1 is SGHAT and CDR2 is FQNNGV.

The V gene is TRBV2, the J gene TRBJ2-1; TCRdb gives TRBD2 as the D gene, but with no DNA this cannot be confirmed. CDR1 is SNHLY, CDR2 FYNNEI, per germline. CDR3 length: 14 amino acids. CDR3 in amino acids: CASNPLAGYNEQFF.

The chain carries TRBV6-5 and TRBJ2-1; TCRdb reports TRBD2, a call that lacks DNA to check it against. CDR1 and CDR2 from the germline V gene are MNHEY and SVGAGI. This CDR3 comprises 15 residues. This CDR3 is CASSPPGLGHNEQFF.

This rearrangement joins TRBV4-2 to TRBJ2-7. In germline, CDR1 is LGHNA, CDR2 YNFKEQ. CDR3 length equals 14 residues. CDR3 in amino acids: CASSQMGLSNEQYF.

The chain employs TRBV7-6 and TRBJ2-1; TCRdb's D call of TRBD2 is untestable without DNA. This CDR3 contains 15 residues. The germline V gene encodes CDR1 SGHVS and CDR2 FNYEAQ. The CDR3 protein is CASSPGTSPYNEQFF.

The chain is built from TRBV7-9 and TRBJ2-7. The germline V gene encodes CDR1 SEHNR and CDR2 FQNEAQ (reference sequence). The CDR3 runs to 14 residues. The CDR3 region is CASSSTGGAYEQYF.

V and J are TRBV19 and TRBJ1-5; the D call of TRBD1 rests on TCRdb alone, since no DNA is present to check it. The CDR3 sequence is 15 residues long. Germline-derived CDR1 and CDR2 are LNHDA and SQIVND (reference sequence). The CDR3 reads CASSVDGGGNQPQHF.